These 30 T cell receptor beta chains originate from one sample sequenced in a study of T cell clonality in common variable immunodeficiency. General study findings and limits: Common variable immunodeficiency TCR beta sequences reportedly had fewer deletions and N-nucleotide insertions.

The antigens for these receptors are not known. The repertoire was sequenced with immunoSEQ multiplex PCR; TCRdb's copy has only in-frame clones and lacks some. The sample includes some 19,000 clones, none of them occurring once. The source material was peripheral blood mononuclear cells. These receptors originate from a human donor with common variable immunodeficiency.

This clone has more than one count but fewer than ten. The CDR3 end falls 3 residues outside the read, so it is completed with the germline J gene. V is TRBV2 and J is TRBJ2-1, with D possibly matching TRBD1 (6 bases). Trimming removed 4 bases from V and 7 bases from J, with 14 bases in between. The CDR3 runs to 14 residues. In germline, CDR1 is SNHLY, CDR2 FYNNEI. This chain's CDR3 is CASSGVSQGNEQFF. The covered CDR3 bases are TGTGCCAGCAGTGGGGTTAGCCAGGGGAATGAG. Combining the CDR3 with reference TRBV2 and TRBJ2-1 gives the whole variable domain EPEVTQTPSHQVTQMGQEVILRCVPISNHLYFYWYRQILGQKVEFLVSFYNNEISEKSEIFDDQFSVERPDGSNFTLKIRSTKLEDSAMYFCASSGVSQGNEQFFGPGTRLTVL.

As concerns this clone: The read terminates 3 residues before the CDR3 end, so the remaining end is supplied by the germline J gene. The rearrangement joins TRBV19 to TRBJ1-5; D call uncertain. Germline V CDR1 and CDR2: LNHDA, SQIVND (reference sequence). The CDR3 contains 20 residues. Trimming took off 6 bases at V and 1 base at J, with 28 bases between the two ends. The CDR3 bases that were read are TGTGCCAGTAGCGGGGTAGGGAGTGTATTTGATCGGTGGAGCAATCAGCCC. Translating it yields CASSGVGSVFDRWSNQP. In full, the CDR3 is CASSGVGSVFDRWSNQPQHF.

This clone turned up a few times. Read coverage stops 3 residues before the CDR3 terminus; the germline J gene supplies the remainder. The rearrangement links TRBV7-9 to TRBJ2-7, with D possibly being TRBD1 or TRBD2 (6 bases each). Germline V gene data show CDR1 as SEHNR and CDR2 as FQNEAQ (reference sequence). V was shortened by 5 bases and J by 3 bases, with 14 bases between the two germline ends. There are 14 residues in the CDR3. The part of the CDR3 DNA that was read is TGTGCCAGCAGCCCGACAGGAGGGAACTACGAG. Amino acids: CASSPTGGNYE. The full CDR3 reads CASSPTGGNYEQYF. Based on the CDR3 plus reference TRBV7-9 and TRBJ2-7, the full variable domain is DTGVSQNPRHKITKRGQNVTFRCDPISEHNRLYWYRQTLGQGPEFLTYFQNEAQLEKSRLLSDRFSAERPKGSFSTLEIQRTEQGDSAMYLCASSPTGGNYEQYFGPGTRLTVT.

CDR3 sequence: CASSLGQGTYEQYF. The covered CDR3 bases are TGTGCCAGCAGCTTAGGCCAGGGGACCTACGAG. The chain links TRBV7-6 to TRBJ2-7; possibly TRBD1 for D (6 bases). The read terminates 3 residues before the CDR3 end, so the remaining end is supplied by the germline J gene. The CDR3 is made up of 14 amino acids. Trimming took 1 base from V and 2 from J, leaving 9 bases between them. From germline, CDR1 is SGHVS and CDR2 FNYEAQ.

To note about this clone: The read finishes 3 residues shy of the CDR3 end, and the germline J gene is used to complete it. The chain combines TRBV19 with TRBJ1-5; the match to TRBD1 covers 8 bases. Germline V gene sequence: CDR1 LNHDA, CDR2 SQIVND (reference sequence). The CDR3 contains 15 residues. The trim removed 4 bases at V and 3 bases at J, leaving 5 bases unmatched. The CDR3 region is CASSKQGGYNQPQHF. The CDR3 DNA, read in part, is TGTGCCAGTAGTAAACAGGGGGGGTACAATCAGCCC.

CDR3 protein: CSARETGGGYEQYF. The sequenced part of the CDR3 DNA is TGCAGTGCTAGAGAAACAGGCGGAGGGTACGAG. The gene calls are TRBV20-1 and TRBJ2-7, with a weak D call TRBD2 (6 bases). The read ends 3 residues early relative to the CDR3; the germline J gene fills the gap. This CDR3 contains 14 residues. V was clipped by 0 bases and J by 4 bases, with 13 bases between them. Looked up from germline, CDR1 is DFQATT and CDR2 is SNEGSKA (reference sequence).

On this clone itself: The sequenced fragment ends 3 residues before the CDR3 boundary, so the rest is inferred from the germline J gene. This chain connects TRBV6-2 or TRBV6-3 to TRBJ2-4, with TRBD1 matching over 7 bases. With 5 bases clipped from V and 9 bases from J, the junction kept 7 bases outside the gene matches. Germline V gene sequence: CDR1 MNHEY, CDR2 SVGEGT. The CDR3 covers 13 residues. The chain's CDR3 is CASSVDRVGIQYF. The CDR3 bases that were read are TGTGCCAGCAGTGTCGACAGGGTAGGCATT.

Details on this clone: The read is 3 residues too short to cover the CDR3 end, so that end is filled in from the germline J gene. The chain couples TRBV7-9 to TRBJ2-2; 7 positions match TRBD1. The V gene end was trimmed by 8 bases and the J gene end by 6 bases; junction bases not matched to a gene: 9. CDR1 is SEHNR and CDR2 is FQNEAQ in the germline V gene (reference sequence). CDR3 length: 14 residues. The CDR3 region is CASLGRGQAGELFF. The DNA read from the CDR3 is TGTGCCAGCCTTGGAAGGGGGCAGGCCGGGGAG.

This clone came up a few times. The read ends 3 residues before the CDR3 terminus; that terminus is restored from the germline J gene. This sequence joins TRBV30 and TRBJ2-7; 7 bases map to TRBD1. Unmatched junction bases numbered 5, after V lost 0 bases and J lost 0 bases. The CDR3 has 15 amino acids. Germline CDR1 GTSNPN, CDR2 SVGIG (reference sequence). The CDR3 loop reads CAWSVGTANSYEQYF. The sequenced part of the CDR3 DNA is TGTGCCTGGAGTGTCGGGACAGCCAACTCCTACGAG.

This clone was detected a few times. The read ends 3 residues before the CDR3 terminus; that terminus is restored from the germline J gene. This chain connects TRBV7-9 to TRBJ1-1, with a weak D call TRBD1 (5 bases). Germline V gene sequence: CDR1 SEHNR, CDR2 FQNEAQ (reference sequence). This CDR3 contains 13 residues. V was cut by 4 bases and J by 3 bases, with 9 bases left in between. The covered CDR3 bases are TGTGCCAGCAGCTATACGGGGGACACTGAA. Translating it yields CASSYTGDTE. The full-length CDR3 reads as CASSYTGDTEAFF.

This clone was seen more than once but under ten times. The read terminates 3 residues before the CDR3 end, so the remaining end is supplied by the germline J gene. This chain uses TRBV7-6 with TRBJ2-7, with D perhaps TRBD1 (5 bases). CDR3 length: 16 residues. Trimming removed 5 bases at V and 1 base at J, with 18 bases between. Per germline, CDR1 SGHVS and CDR2 FNYEAQ. Here the CDR3 reads CASSILDSKTSYEQYF. The DNA read from the CDR3 is TGTGCCAGCAGCATTTTAGACAGTAAGACGTCCTACGAG.

This clone was detected only a few times. The read terminates 3 residues ahead of where the CDR3 ends, so the germline J gene completes it. The chain joins TRBV6-4 to TRBJ2-7; D is perhaps TRBD1 (5 bases). Germline V gives CDR1 MRHNA, CDR2 SNTAGT. This CDR3 has 14 residues. The germline V and J ends were trimmed by 3 bases and 1 base, with 10 bases remaining between them. The CDR3 sequence is CASSESRGSYEQYF. The CDR3 DNA, read in part, is TGTGCCAGCAGTGAATCTAGGGGTTCCTACGAG.

This clone has only a few counts. The DNA ends 3 residues before the CDR3 does, and the rest of the CDR3 is filled in from the germline J gene. The chain uses TRBV30 and TRBJ1-2; perhaps TRBD1 as D (5 bases). The V gene lost 3 bases and the J gene lost 7 bases, with 15 bases spanning the gap. CDR1 and CDR2 (germline): GTSNPN, SVGIG (reference sequence). The CDR3 consists of 13 residues. The sequenced part of the CDR3 DNA is TGTGCCTGGAGCGCCTACACAGGCGGTGGC. Translated: CAWSAYTGGG. Given in full, the CDR3 is CAWSAYTGGGYTF.

About this clone: The read terminates 3 residues ahead of where the CDR3 ends, so the germline J gene completes it. The V gene is TRBV6-2 or TRBV6-3, the J gene TRBJ1-1; D perhaps matches TRBD1 (6 bases). This CDR3 contains 13 residues. CDR1 is MNHEY, CDR2 SVGEGT, per germline. V shed 6 bases and J shed 5 bases, with 13 bases lying between them. Here the CDR3 reads CASRTGGGTEAFF. Partial CDR3 DNA: TGTGCCAGCAGGACAGGCGGGGGTACTGAA.

This clone was found many times. Coverage ceases 3 residues before the CDR3 finishes, and the germline J gene fills in the end. V usage is TRBV4-1 and J usage is TRBJ1-5, with TRBD1 matching 9 bases. The V gene end was trimmed by 4 bases and the J gene end by 8 bases; junction bases not matched to a gene: 9. The CDR3 is made up of 15 amino acids. Germline V gene lookup returns CDR1 MGHRA and CDR2 YSYEKL. The part of the CDR3 DNA that was read is TGCGCCAGCAGCCCGGGACAGGGTGATTCGGAGCCC. Protein: CASSPGQGDSEP. The complete CDR3 protein is CASSPGQGDSEPQHF.

This clone came up a few times. The read terminates 3 residues before the CDR3 end, so the remaining end is supplied by the germline J gene. The rearrangement uses TRBV7-2 and TRBJ1-5; no definite D call. V was cut by 5 bases and J by 3 bases, with 5 bases left in between. Germline assignment: CDR1 SGHTA and CDR2 FQGNSA. The length of the CDR3 is 12 residues. CDR3 protein: CASSVYNQPQHF. The part of the CDR3 DNA that was read is TGTGCCAGCAGCGTCTACAATCAGCCC.

This clone was recorded at least ten times. The read ends 3 residues early relative to the CDR3; the germline J gene fills the gap. This chain joins TRBV7-4 and TRBJ2-3; 10 bases are shared with TRBD1. Germline V gives CDR1 SGHVT, CDR2 SQSDAQ. V shed 5 bases, J shed 5 bases, and the junction held 13 bases outside the gene matches. CDR3 length: 17 amino acids. The part of the CDR3 DNA that was read is TGTGCCAGCAGCACCCGAACTTACGGGACAGGGGAAGATACG. It is translated as CASSTRTYGTGEDT. The full CDR3 sequence reads CASSTRTYGTGEDTQYF.

With respect to this clone: The read terminates 3 residues before the CDR3 end, so the remaining end is supplied by the germline J gene. The chain combines TRBV7-9 with TRBJ2-2, with TRBD1 as a possible D gene (6 bases). The CDR3 contains 13 residues. V lost 8 bases and J 2 bases, leaving 9 bases between the germline ends. CDR1 and CDR2 from the germline V gene are SEHNR and FQNEAQ (reference sequence). This chain's CDR3 is CASWTENTGELFF. Partial CDR3 DNA: TGTGCCAGCTGGACAGAAAACACCGGGGAG.

With regard to this clone: Compared with germline, one end of the junction differs, possibly owing to a read error. The sequenced fragment ends 3 residues before the CDR3 boundary, so the rest is inferred from the germline J gene. The chain employs TRBV6-2 or TRBV6-3 and TRBJ2-3; D is possibly TRBD2 (5 bases). Germline CDR1 and CDR2: MNHEY and SVGEGT. The CDR3 has 15 amino acids. The covered CDR3 bases are TGTGCCAGCAATTACCGCGGGCAACACACAGATACG. Translated, it gives CASNYRGQHTDT. In full, the CDR3 reads CASNYRGQHTDTQYF.

This clone came up a few times. The CDR3 goes on 3 residues after the read ends, and that part is filled in from the germline J gene. The chain couples TRBV7-9 to TRBJ2-3, with D possibly being TRBD2 (6 bases). Looked up from germline, CDR1 is SEHNR and CDR2 is FQNEAQ (reference sequence). V was trimmed by 5 bases and J by 1 base, leaving 10 bases between them. There are 14 residues in the CDR3. CDR3 sequence reads: CASSPTGGTDTQYF. Partial CDR3 DNA: TGTGCCAGCAGCCCGACGGGGGGCACAGATACG.

This clone was seen many times. The read terminates 3 residues ahead of where the CDR3 ends, so the germline J gene completes it. V and J are TRBV9 and TRBJ1-1; the D is unclear. The CDR3 contains 13 residues. V was shortened by 3 bases and J by 3 bases, with 9 bases between the two germline ends. CDR1 and CDR2 from the germline V gene are SGDLS and YYNGEE. The covered CDR3 bases are TGTGCCAGCAGCGACAATTTGGACACTGAA. This translates into CASSDNLDTE. The whole CDR3 sequence is CASSDNLDTEAFF.

This clone was picked up a small number of times. The read ends 3 residues shy of where the CDR3 ends; the end is completed using the germline J gene. The chain couples TRBV2 to TRBJ1-1; D gene uncertain. Germline V gives CDR1 SNHLY, CDR2 FYNNEI. Trimming took 6 bases from V and 7 from J, leaving 15 bases between them. This CDR3 region has 13 residues. The CDR3 protein is CASRVGGCIEAFF. Incomplete CDR3 DNA: TGTGCCAGCAGAGTAGGAGGGTGTATTGAA.

Comment on this clone: The read terminates 3 residues ahead of where the CDR3 ends, so the germline J gene completes it. The rearrangement links TRBV6-4 to TRBJ2-3; unclear D gene. V dropped 4 bases and J dropped 5 bases, with 10 bases sitting between them. Germline assignment: CDR1 MRHNA and CDR2 SNTAGT. This CDR3 comprises 13 residues. The CDR3 bases that were read are TGTGCCAGCAGTGTTCAGGTGGGAGATACG. Amino acids: CASSVQVGDT. The CDR3 as a whole reads CASSVQVGDTQYF.

This clone appeared many times. The read ends 3 residues before the CDR3 terminus; that terminus is restored from the germline J gene. The J gene is TRBJ1-2, the V gene TRBV20-1, with a tentative D call TRBD1 (6 bases). Germline-derived CDR1 and CDR2 are DFQATT and SNEGSKA (reference sequence). V was pared by 8 bases and J by 4 bases, with 23 bases between. The CDR3 sequence is 15 residues long. CDR3 bases read: TGCAGTCACTCTAAATGGGACACACCATTCTATGGC. Its protein product is CSHSKWDTPFYG. Given in full, the CDR3 is CSHSKWDTPFYGYTF.

Points on this clone: The read ends 3 residues before the CDR3 terminus; that terminus is restored from the germline J gene. The chain uses TRBV11-2 and TRBJ1-1; possibly TRBD1 for D (5 bases). The CDR3 covers 15 residues. V lost 5 bases and J 1 base, leaving 14 bases between the germline ends. From germline, CDR1 is SGHAT and CDR2 FQNNGV. CDR3: CASSGRDLRNTEAFF. CDR3 bases read: TGTGCCAGCAGCGGCCGGGACTTACGGAACACTGAA. Full variable domain (remainder filled in from reference TRBV11-2 and TRBJ1-1): EAGVAQSPRYKIIEKRQSVAFWCNPISGHATLYWYQQILGQGPKLLIQFQNNGVVDDSQLPKDRFSAERLKGVDSTLKIQPAKLEDSAVYLCASSGRDLRNTEAFFGQGTRLTVV.

Only a few counts were recorded for this clone. Read coverage stops 3 residues before the CDR3 terminus; the germline J gene supplies the remainder. The rearrangement joins TRBV19 to TRBJ2-3; TRBD1 aligns across 8 bases. The V and J ends lost 4 bases and 6 bases, in that order; junction bases with no gene match: 6. Looked up from germline, CDR1 is LNHDA and CDR2 is SQIVND (reference sequence). The CDR3 runs 14 residues. Partial CDR3 DNA: TGTGCCAGTAGTACTAGGACAGGGTTTGATACG. This sequence encodes CASSTRTGFDT. The CDR3 as a whole reads CASSTRTGFDTQYF.

The sample holds a few counts of this clone. The read comes to an end 3 residues before the CDR3 does, leaving the germline J gene to fill in the end. V and J are TRBV18 and TRBJ2-7, with D possibly matching TRBD1 (5 bases). The CDR3 is 13 amino acids. Looked up from germline, CDR1 is KGHSH and CDR2 is LQKENI. Trimming cost V 3 bases and J 6 bases, with 12 bases left between them. The part of the CDR3 DNA that was read is TGTGCCAGCTCACCGGTCGTCCAGGGCGAG. Translation: CASSPVVQGE. The CDR3 in full is CASSPVVQGEQYF.

Many counts were recorded for this clone. The CDR3 extends 3 residues past the end of the read, so its final part is completed from the germline J gene. V and J are TRBV5-1 and TRBJ2-7; D possibly corresponds to TRBD1 (6 bases). Trimming took off 4 bases at V and 3 bases at J, with 26 bases between the two ends. The CDR3 extends over 18 amino acids. The germline CDR1 and CDR2 sequences are SGHRS and YFSETQ. The part of the CDR3 DNA that was read is TGCGCCAGCAGCGCGACATACCTAGGACAGCTTACCTACTACGAG. Amino acids: CASSATYLGQLTYYE. The whole CDR3 protein is CASSATYLGQLTYYEQYF.

This clone was seen more than once but under ten times. The CDR3 end lies 3 residues beyond the end of the read and is filled in from the germline J gene. The genes are TRBV18 and TRBJ2-7, with D perhaps TRBD1 (7 bases). V dropped 0 bases and J dropped 5 bases, with 11 bases sitting between them. The CDR3 is made up of 14 amino acids. Germline V gives CDR1 KGHSH, CDR2 LQKENI. CDR3 sequence: CASSPPGRGDEQYF. Incomplete CDR3 DNA: TGTGCCAGCTCACCACCCGGCAGGGGGGACGAG.

This clone occurred a few times. The read gets to within 3 residues of the CDR3 end, and the germline J gene fills in the rest. V usage is TRBV5-1 and J usage is TRBJ2-3; 8 bases are shared with TRBD2. The V gene's germline CDR1 is SGHRS and CDR2 YFSETQ. There are 12 residues in the CDR3. The ends lost 5 bases at V and 5 bases at J; junction bases unmatched: 1. CDR3: CASSRGGDTQYF. CDR3 DNA, as far as it was read: TGCGCCAGCAGTCGGGGGGGAGATACG.